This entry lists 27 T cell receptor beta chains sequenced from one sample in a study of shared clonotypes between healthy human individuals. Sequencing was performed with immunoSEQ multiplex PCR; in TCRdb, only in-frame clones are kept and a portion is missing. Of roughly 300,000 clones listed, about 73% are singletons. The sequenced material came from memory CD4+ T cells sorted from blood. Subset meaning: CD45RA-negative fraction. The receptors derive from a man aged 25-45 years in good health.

The CDR3 loop reads CSVRQGIETQYF. The CDR3 nucleotides are TGCAGCGTCAGACAGGGAATCGAGACCCAGTACTTC. This chain joins TRBV29-1 and TRBJ2-5, with TRBD1 matching 7 bases. The ends lost 6 bases at V and 5 bases at J; junction bases unmatched: 6. The CDR3 has 12 residues. The germline V gene has CDR1 SQVTM and CDR2 ANQGSEA.

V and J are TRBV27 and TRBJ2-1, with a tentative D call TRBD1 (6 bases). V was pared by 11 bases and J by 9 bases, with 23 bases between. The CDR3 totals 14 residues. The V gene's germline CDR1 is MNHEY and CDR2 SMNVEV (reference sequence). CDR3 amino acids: CACKGVGEGGEQFF. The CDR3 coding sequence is TGTGCCTGCAAGGGGGTAGGCGAGGGCGGTGAGCAGTTCTTC.

The CDR3 bases are TGTGCCAGCAGCTCGACAGGGTTCAACGAGCAGTACTTC. This gives the protein CASSSTGFNEQYF. The chain joins TRBV11-3 to TRBJ2-5; 7 bases are a match to TRBD1. The DNA end favors TRBJ2-7, so the J call may be wrong. Germline-derived CDR1 and CDR2 are SGHNT and YENEEA. The CDR3 has 13 amino acids.

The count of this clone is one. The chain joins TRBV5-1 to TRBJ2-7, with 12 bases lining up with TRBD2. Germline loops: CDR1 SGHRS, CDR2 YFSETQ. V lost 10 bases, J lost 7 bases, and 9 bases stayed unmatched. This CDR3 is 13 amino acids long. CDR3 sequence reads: CASGLAGGREQYF. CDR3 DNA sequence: TGCGCCTCCGGCCTAGCGGGAGGGCGGGAGCAGTACTTC.

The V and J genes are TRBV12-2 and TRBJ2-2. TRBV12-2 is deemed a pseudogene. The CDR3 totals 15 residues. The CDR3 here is CASRLGASRIGELFF. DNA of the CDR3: TGTGCAAGTCGCTTAGGGGCTAGTCGGATCGGGGAGCTGTTTTTT.

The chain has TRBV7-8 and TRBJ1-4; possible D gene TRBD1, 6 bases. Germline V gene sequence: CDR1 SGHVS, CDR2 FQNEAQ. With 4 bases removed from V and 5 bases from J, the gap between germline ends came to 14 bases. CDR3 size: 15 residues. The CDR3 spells CASSSPDSLNEKLFF. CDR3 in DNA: TGTGCCAGCAGCTCACCGGACAGTCTGAATGAAAAACTGTTTTTT.

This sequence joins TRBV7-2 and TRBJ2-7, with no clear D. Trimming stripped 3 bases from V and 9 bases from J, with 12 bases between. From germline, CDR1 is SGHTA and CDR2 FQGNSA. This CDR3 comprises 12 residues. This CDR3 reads CASSFKGPMQYF. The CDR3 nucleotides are TGTGCCAGCAGCTTTAAGGGTCCAATGCAGTACTTC.

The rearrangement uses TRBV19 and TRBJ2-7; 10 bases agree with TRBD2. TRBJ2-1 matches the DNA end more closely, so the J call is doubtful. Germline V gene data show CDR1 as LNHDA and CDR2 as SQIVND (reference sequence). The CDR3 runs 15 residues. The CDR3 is CASTLAASGSHEQFF. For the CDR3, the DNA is TGTGCCAGTACTCTGGCGGCTAGCGGGAGCCATGAGCAGTTCTTC.

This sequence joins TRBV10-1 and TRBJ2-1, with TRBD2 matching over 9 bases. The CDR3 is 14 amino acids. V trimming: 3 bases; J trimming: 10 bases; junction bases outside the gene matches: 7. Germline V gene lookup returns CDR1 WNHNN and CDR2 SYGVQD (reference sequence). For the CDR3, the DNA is TGCGCCAGCAGTGAAAGCGGGAGGCCAGAGGAGCAGTTCTTC. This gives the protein CASSESGRPEEQFF.

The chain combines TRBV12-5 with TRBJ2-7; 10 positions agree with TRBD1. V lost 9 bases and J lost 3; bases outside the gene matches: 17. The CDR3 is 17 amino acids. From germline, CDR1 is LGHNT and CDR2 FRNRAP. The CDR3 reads CASSTRKRGTGVYEQYF. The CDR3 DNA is TGTGCTAGCTCCACGAGGAAACGCGGGACAGGGGTCTACGAGCAGTACTTC.

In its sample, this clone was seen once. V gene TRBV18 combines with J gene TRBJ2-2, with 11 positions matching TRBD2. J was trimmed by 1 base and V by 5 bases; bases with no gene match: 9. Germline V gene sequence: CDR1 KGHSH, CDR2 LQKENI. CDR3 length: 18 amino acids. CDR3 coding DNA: TGTGCCAGCTCATCACGGCCCCTAGCGGGAGGGAACACCGGGGAGCTGTTTTTT. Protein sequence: CASSSRPLAGGNTGELFF.

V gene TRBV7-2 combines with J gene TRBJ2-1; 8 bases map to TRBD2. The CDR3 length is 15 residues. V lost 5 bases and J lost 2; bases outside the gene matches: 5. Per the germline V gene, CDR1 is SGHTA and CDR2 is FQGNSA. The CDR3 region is CASSPPGLAYNEQFF. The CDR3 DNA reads TGTGCCAGCAGCCCCCCGGGACTAGCCTACAATGAGCAGTTCTTC. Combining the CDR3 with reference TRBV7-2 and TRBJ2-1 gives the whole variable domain GAGVSQSPSNKVTEKGKDVELRCDPISGHTALYWYRQSLGQGLEFLIYFQGNSAPDKSGLPSDRFSAERTGGSVSTLTIQRTQQEDSAVYLCASSPPGLAYNEQFFGPGTRLTVL.

The CDR3 DNA follows: TGTGCCACCAGCATAAGGACTGGGAACACTGAAGCTTTCTTT. Amino acids: CATSIRTGNTEAFF. This chain links TRBV15 with TRBJ1-1; D is unclear. This CDR3 has 14 amino acids. Germline V lookup: CDR1 LNHNV, CDR2 YYDKDF (reference sequence). The V end was cut by 4 bases, the J end by 1 base, with 10 bases between.

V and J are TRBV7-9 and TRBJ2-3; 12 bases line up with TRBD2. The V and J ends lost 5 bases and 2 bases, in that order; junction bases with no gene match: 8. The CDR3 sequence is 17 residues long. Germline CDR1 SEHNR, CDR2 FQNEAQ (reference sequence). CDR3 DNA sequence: TGTGCCAGCAGCCCGGCTAGCGGGAGGGCAAACACAGATACGCAGTATTTT. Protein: CASSPASGRANTDTQYF.

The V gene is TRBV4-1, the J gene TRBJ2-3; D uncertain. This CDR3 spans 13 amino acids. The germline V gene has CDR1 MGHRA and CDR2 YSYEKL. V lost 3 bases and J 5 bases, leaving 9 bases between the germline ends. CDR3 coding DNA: TGCGCCAGCAGCCATCTTCCATTAGATACGCAGTATTTT. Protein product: CASSHLPLDTQYF.

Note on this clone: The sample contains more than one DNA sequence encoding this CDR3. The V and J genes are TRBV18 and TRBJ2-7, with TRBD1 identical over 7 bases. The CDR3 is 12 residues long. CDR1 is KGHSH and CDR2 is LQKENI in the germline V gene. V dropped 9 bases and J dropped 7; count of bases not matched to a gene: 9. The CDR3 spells CASSEQGWEQYF. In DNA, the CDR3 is TGTGCCAGTTCAGAACAGGGGTGGGAGCAGTACTTC.

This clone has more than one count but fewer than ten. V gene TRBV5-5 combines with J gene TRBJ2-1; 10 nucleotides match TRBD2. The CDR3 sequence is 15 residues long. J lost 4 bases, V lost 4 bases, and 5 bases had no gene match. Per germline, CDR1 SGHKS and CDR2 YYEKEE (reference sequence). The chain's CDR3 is CASSPLAGVYNEQFF. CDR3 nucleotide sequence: TGTGCCAGCAGCCCCCTAGCGGGGGTTTACAATGAGCAGTTCTTC.

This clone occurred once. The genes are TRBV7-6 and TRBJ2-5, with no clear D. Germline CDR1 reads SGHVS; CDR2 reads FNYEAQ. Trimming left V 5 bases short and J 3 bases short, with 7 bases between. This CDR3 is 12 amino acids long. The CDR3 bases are TGTGCCAGCAGCATCGAAGAAGAGACCCAGTACTTC. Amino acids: CASSIEEETQYF.

This CDR3 is CASRRLGTDNSPLHF. CDR3 bases: TGTGCCAGCAGGAGGCTGGGGACAGATAATTCACCCCTCCACTTT. The chain combines TRBV25-1 with TRBJ1-6; 7 bases line up with TRBD1. This CDR3 is built from 15 residues. V lost 6 bases, J lost 5 bases, and 7 bases stayed unmatched. Germline loops: CDR1 MGHDK, CDR2 SYGVNS. Based on the CDR3 plus reference TRBV25-1 and TRBJ1-6, the full variable domain is EADIYQTPRYLVIGTGKKITLECSQTMGHDKMYWYQQDPGMELHLIHYSYGVNSTEKGDLSSESTVSRIRTEHFPLTLESARPSHTSQYLCASRRLGTDNSPLHFGNGTRLTVT.

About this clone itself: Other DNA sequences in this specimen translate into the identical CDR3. Here the CDR3 reads CAWSVGQNTEAFF. The CDR3 coding sequence is TGTGCCTGGAGTGTAGGGCAGAACACTGAAGCTTTCTTT. The V call is TRBV30, the J call TRBJ1-1, with D unclear. Germline CDR1 reads GTSNPN; CDR2 reads SVGIG (reference sequence). The CDR3 is 13 amino acids. V was cut by 0 bases and J by 1 base, with 6 bases left in between.

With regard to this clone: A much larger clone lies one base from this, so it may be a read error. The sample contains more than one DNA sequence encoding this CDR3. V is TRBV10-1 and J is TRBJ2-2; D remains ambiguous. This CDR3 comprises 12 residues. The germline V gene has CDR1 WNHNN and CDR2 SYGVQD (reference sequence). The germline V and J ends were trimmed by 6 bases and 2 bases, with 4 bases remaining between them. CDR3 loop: CASSLNTGELFF. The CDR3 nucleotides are TGCGCCAGCAGCCTAAACACCGGGGAGCTGTTTTTT.

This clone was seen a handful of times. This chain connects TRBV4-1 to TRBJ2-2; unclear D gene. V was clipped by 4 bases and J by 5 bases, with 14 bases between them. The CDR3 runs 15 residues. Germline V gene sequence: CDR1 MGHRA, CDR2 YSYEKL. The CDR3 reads CASSLRSDGTGELFF. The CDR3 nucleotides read TGCGCCAGCAGCCTTAGGAGCGACGGGACCGGGGAGCTGTTTTTT.

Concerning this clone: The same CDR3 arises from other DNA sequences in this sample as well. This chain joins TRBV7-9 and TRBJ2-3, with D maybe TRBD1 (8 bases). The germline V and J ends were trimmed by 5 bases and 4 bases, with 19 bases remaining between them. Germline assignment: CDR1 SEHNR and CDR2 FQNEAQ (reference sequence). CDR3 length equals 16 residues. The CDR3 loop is CASSPRQGRGADTQYF. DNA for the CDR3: TGTGCCAGCAGCCCCCGACAGGGGAGGGGAGCAGATACGCAGTATTTT.

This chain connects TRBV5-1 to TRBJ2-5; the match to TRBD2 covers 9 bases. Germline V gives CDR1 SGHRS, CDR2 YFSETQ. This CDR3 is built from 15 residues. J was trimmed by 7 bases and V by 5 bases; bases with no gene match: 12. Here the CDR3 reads CASSSPGLASGTQYF. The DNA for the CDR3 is TGCGCCAGCAGTTCACCGGGACTAGCTTCCGGGACCCAGTACTTC. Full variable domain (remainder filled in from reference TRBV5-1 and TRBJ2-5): KAGVTQTPRYLIKTRGQQVTLSCSPISGHRSVSWYQQTPGQGLQFLFEYFSETQRNKGNFPGRFSGRQFSNSRSEMNVSTLELGDSALYLCASSSPGLASGTQYFGPGTRLLVL.

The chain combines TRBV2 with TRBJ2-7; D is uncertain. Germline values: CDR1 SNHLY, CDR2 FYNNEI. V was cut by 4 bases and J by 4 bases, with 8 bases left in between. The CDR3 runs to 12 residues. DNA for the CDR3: TGTGCCAGCAGTGGGATTGCTTACGAGCAGTACTTC. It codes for CASSGIAYEQYF.

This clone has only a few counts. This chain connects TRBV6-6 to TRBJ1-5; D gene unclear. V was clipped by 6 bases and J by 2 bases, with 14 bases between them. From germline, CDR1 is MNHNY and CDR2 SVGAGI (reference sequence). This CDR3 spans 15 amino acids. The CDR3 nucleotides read TGTGCCAGCAGCCGCACAGCGGAGGGCAATCAGCCCCAGCATTTT. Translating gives CASSRTAEGNQPQHF.

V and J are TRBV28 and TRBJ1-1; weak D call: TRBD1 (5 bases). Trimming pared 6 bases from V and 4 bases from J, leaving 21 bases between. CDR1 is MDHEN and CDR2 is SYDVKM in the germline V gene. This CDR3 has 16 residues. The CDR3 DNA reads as TGTGCCAGCAGCCCCCCGGGACCGAGGGTGGCCACTGAAGCTTTCTTT. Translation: CASSPPGPRVATEAFF.